The 9 T cell receptor beta chains reported below all come from one sample, sequenced in a study of regulatory T cells in long-lasting Graves disease. For TCR beta, libraries came from iRepertoire HTBI primers and Arm-PCR of CDR3 regions. TCRdb reprocessed the multiplex PCR reads with MiXCR, giving one entry per CDR3 protein. The sample yields 400,000 to 500,000 distinct CDR3 sequences, approximately 16% seen once. Time point here: newly diagnosed GD, antithyroid drugs for less than 3 months. Researchers made the TCR library from RNA that was extracted from PBMCs. The same sample was also used in a study of T cells in Graves' hyperthyroidism and ophthalmopathy.

Here the sequenced sample was peripheral blood mononuclear cells (PBMCs), taken at new diagnosis, from a patient treated with antithyroid drugs. The receptor set was obtained from a woman between 40 and 50 years old with Graves disease.

This clonotype was counted ten times or more. The chain has TRBV7-9 and TRBJ2-1; D is possibly TRBD2 (5 bases). From germline, CDR1 is SEHNR and CDR2 FQNEAQ (reference sequence). The CDR3 has 11 residues. Trimming left V 11 bases short and J 6 bases short, with 11 bases between. CDR3 sequence: CASGIGNEQFF. In DNA form, the CDR3 reads TGTGCCTCGGGGATAGGCAATGAGCAGTTCTTC.

This clonotype was detected many times. The V call is TRBV5-1, the J call TRBJ2-5; D is unresolved. The CDR3 is 14 residues long. Germline CDR1 SGHRS, CDR2 YFSETQ. V was shortened by 0 bases and J by 2 bases, with 8 bases between the two germline ends. The CDR3 DNA follows: TGCGCCAGCAGCTTGGCCGTAGCACAAGAGACCCAGTACTTC. It codes for CASSLAVAQETQYF.

About this clonotype itself: This may be a read error, as it is one base from a much larger clone. The genes are TRBV28 and TRBJ1-5, with unresolved D. Trimming stripped 6 bases from V and 3 bases from J, with 18 bases between. The CDR3 has 16 amino acids. Germline CDR1 and CDR2: MDHEN and SYDVKM. CDR3 region: CASRIKTLYNNQPQHF. In DNA, the CDR3 is TGTGCCAGCAGAATAAAGACACTGTATAACAATCAGCCCCAGCATTTT.

This clonotype was seen at least ten times. One end of the junction fails to match germline, which may point to a read error. The chain carries TRBV7-2 and TRBJ2-1; TRBD2 aligns across 8 bases. The CDR3 runs to 13 residues. Germline V CDR1 and CDR2: SGHTA, FQGNSA. CDR3 sequence reads: CASSLDPGGRSLF. The CDR3 nucleotides are TGTGCCAGCAGTCTCGATCCGGGGGGGCGCTCCCTCTTC.

The chain links TRBV3-1 to TRBJ2-1, with a possible D match to TRBD2 (6 bases). Germline V gives CDR1 LGHDT, CDR2 YNNKEL (reference sequence). The CDR3 has 16 amino acids. V dropped 0 bases and J dropped 12 bases, with 21 bases sitting between them. CDR3 region: CASSQDPSSIGGGQFF. The CDR3 nucleotides read TGTGCCAGCAGCCAAGATCCTAGCTCAATCGGGGGTGGGCAGTTCTTC.

The table lists this clonotype with many counts. The rearrangement links TRBV6-1 to TRBJ2-2; weak D call: TRBD2 (5 bases). CDR3 size: 17 residues. Between the trimmed V and J ends, which lost 2 bases and 6 bases, there was a span of 19 bases. Germline V gives CDR1 MNHNS, CDR2 SASEGT. The CDR3 bases are TGTGCCAGCAGTGAAAGAGGTGTCCGGGGTTGGGCCGGGGAGCTGTTTTTT. Translated, it gives CASSERGVRGWAGELFF.

This clonotype was counted at least ten times. The V and J genes are TRBV7-9 and TRBJ2-1, with 12 bases aligning to TRBD1. The V gene's germline CDR1 is SEHNR and CDR2 FQNEAQ (reference sequence). The J segment lost 10 bases and the V segment lost 5 bases, leaving 12 bases of the junction unmatched. This CDR3 is built from 16 residues. CDR3 DNA: TGTGCCAGCAGCCCGTGGGACAGGGGGCTACAATCGGAGCAGTTCTTC. Protein product: CASSPWDRGLQSEQFF.

This clonotype was seen at least ten times. The genes are TRBV11-2 and TRBJ2-1; maybe TRBD2 (5 bases). The CDR3 runs 15 residues. The V gene's germline CDR1 is SGHAT and CDR2 FQNNGV. V lost 2 bases, J lost 5 bases, and 13 bases lay in between. The CDR3, as DNA: TGTGCCAGCAGCTTAAAGGGAGCGGTACACAATGAGCAGTTCTTC. Its protein product is CASSLKGAVHNEQFF.

This clonotype has just a few counts. The chain links TRBV19 to TRBJ1-2; no firm D call. V was clipped by 7 bases and J by 5 bases, with 14 bases between them. CDR3 size: 13 residues. Germline lookup yields CDR1 LNHDA and CDR2 SQIVND (reference sequence). The chain's CDR3 is CASTRTVLYGYTF. For the CDR3, the DNA is TGTGCCAGTACCAGGACGGTACTTTATGGCTACACCTTC.